The 27 T cell receptor beta chains reported below all come from one sample, sequenced in a study of cytomegalovirus exposure and HLA in healthy donors (dated by TCRdb to about 2017). The library was generated by the immunoSEQ multiplex PCR assay. For the multiplex PCR, a mixture combining 60 forward primers for TCR Vbeta segments and 13 reverse primers for TCR Jbeta segments was used. TCRdb obtained this table from immuneACCESS and retained in-frame rearrangements with V and J assigned. These tables miss some clones; where compared with another copy, unresolved V genes account for less than half of the shortfall, and the remainder is unexplained. The sample's clone listing holds approximately 58,000 clones. The ten largest clonotypes hold around 3.6% of the sample. The material sequenced was PBMCs. These receptor sequences come from a woman aged 18-29 years in good health and CMV-seronegative.

The gene calls are TRBV7-9 and TRBJ1-2, with 7 bases aligning to TRBD1. V was pared by 4 bases and J by 7 bases, with 12 bases of the junction left unmatched. Looked up from germline, CDR1 is SEHNR and CDR2 is FQNEAQ (reference sequence). The CDR3 is made up of 15 amino acids. The CDR3 nucleotides read TGTGCCAGCAGCTCCGACAGGGAGTTCGCTCGTGGCTACACCTTC. Amino acids: CASSSDREFARGYTF. Full variable domain (outside the CDR3, taken from reference TRBV7-9 and TRBJ1-2): DTGVSQNPRHKITKRGQNVTFRCDPISEHNRLYWYRQTLGQGPEFLTYFQNEAQLEKSRLLSDRFSAERPKGSFSTLEIQRTEQGDSAMYLCASSSDREFARGYTFGSGTRLTVV.

The rearrangement uses TRBV7-6 and TRBJ1-1; the match to TRBD1 covers 8 bases. J was trimmed by 1 base and V by 3 bases; bases with no gene match: 4. Per the germline V gene, CDR1 is SGHVS and CDR2 is FNYEAQ. This CDR3 region has 15 residues. The DNA of the CDR3 is TGTGCCAGCAGCTTGCAGGGGGCGCGGAACACTGAAGCTTTCTTT. Translation: CASSLQGARNTEAFF.

This chain connects TRBV19 to TRBJ1-2; no clear D. Trimming pared 4 bases from V and 2 bases from J, leaving 17 bases between. CDR1 and CDR2 (germline): LNHDA, SQIVND (reference sequence). This CDR3 is built from 16 residues. CDR3 bases: TGTGCCAGTAGTAGCCACGGGGAGGGCCTAAACTATGGCTACACCTTC. The encoded protein is CASSSHGEGLNYGYTF.

The rearrangement uses TRBV7-9 and TRBJ1-5; 11 positions match TRBD1. Per germline, CDR1 SEHNR and CDR2 FQNEAQ (reference sequence). CDR3 length equals 15 residues. V shed 5 bases and J 1 base; nucleotides not matched to a gene: 1. The CDR3 DNA sequence: TGTGCCAGCAGCGGGACAGGGGGGAGCAATCAGCCCCAGCATTTT. This encodes CASSGTGGSNQPQHF. The whole variable domain, remainder taken from reference TRBV7-9 and TRBJ1-5, is DTGVSQNPRHKITKRGQNVTFRCDPISEHNRLYWYRQTLGQGPEFLTYFQNEAQLEKSRLLSDRFSAERPKGSFSTLEIQRTEQGDSAMYLCASSGTGGSNQPQHFGDGTRLSIL.

The chain joins TRBV6-4 to TRBJ2-1; 9 bases match TRBD2. The CDR3 covers 15 residues. V trimming: 3 bases; J trimming: 4 bases; junction bases outside the gene matches: 4. Germline CDR1 and CDR2: MRHNA and SNTAGT. CDR3: CASSEGAGGYNEQFF. Here the CDR3 DNA reads TGTGCCAGCAGTGAAGGAGCGGGGGGATACAATGAGCAGTTCTTC.

This chain joins TRBV6-5 and TRBJ2-1; D possibly corresponds to TRBD1 (5 bases). The CDR3 length is 12 residues. CDR1 MNHEY and CDR2 SVGAGI come from the germline V gene. The ends were cut back, 4 bases at V and 7 bases at J, with 8 bases in the middle. The CDR3 reads CASSWTRNEQFF. The CDR3 nucleotides read TGTGCCAGCAGTTGGACACGGAATGAGCAGTTCTTC.

V and J are TRBV7-8 and TRBJ1-1; 7 bases fit TRBD1. Per the germline V gene, CDR1 is SGHVS and CDR2 is FQNEAQ. J was trimmed by 1 base and V by 4 bases; bases with no gene match: 3. This CDR3 has 14 residues. CDR3 loop: CASSYGTANTEAFF. CDR3 in DNA: TGTGCCAGCAGCTATGGGACAGCGAACACTGAAGCTTTCTTT.

The rearrangement uses TRBV4-2 and TRBJ1-2, with TRBD1 matching over 7 bases. V shed 3 bases and J 7 bases; nucleotides not matched to a gene: 11. The CDR3 extends over 15 amino acids. Germline V gene lookup returns CDR1 LGHNA and CDR2 YNFKEQ. The CDR3 sequence is CASSHLLTGDGGYTF. In nucleotides, the CDR3 is TGTGCCAGCAGCCACCTACTTACAGGGGATGGTGGCTACACCTTC.

The rearrangement joins TRBV25-1 to TRBJ2-7, with TRBD2 matching 8 bases. With V trimmed by 6 bases and J by 5 bases, 12 bases remained unmatched. The germline CDR1 and CDR2 sequences are MGHDK and SYGVNS. The CDR3 length is 15 residues. The CDR3 nucleotides are TGTGCCAGCAGAGGGAGAGTGGCGGGAGGAAACGAGCAGTACTTC. Translation: CASRGRVAGGNEQYF.

The chain carries TRBV5-1 and TRBJ1-1, with D possibly matching TRBD1 (6 bases). V was cut by 5 bases and J by 3 bases, with 17 bases left in between. Per germline, CDR1 SGHRS and CDR2 YFSETQ. This CDR3 region has 15 residues. CDR3 DNA sequence: TGCGCCAGCAGGGGCGGTGGGGGGGCACACACTGAAGCTTTCTTT. It yields the protein CASRGGGGAHTEAFF.

The CDR3 DNA reads as TGTGCCAGCTCGAGGAACGGCGACGAGCAGTACTTC. Amino acids: CASSRNGDEQYF. The chain joins TRBV18 to TRBJ2-7; D remains unclear. Germline V gene lookup returns CDR1 KGHSH and CDR2 LQKENI. The length of the CDR3 is 12 residues. The V end was cut by 6 bases, the J end by 5 bases, with 11 bases between.

The chain joins TRBV30 to TRBJ2-7; 11 bases fit TRBD2. Germline V lookup: CDR1 GTSNPN, CDR2 SVGIG (reference sequence). V was pared by 0 bases and J by 6 bases, with 7 bases of the junction left unmatched. The CDR3 length is 15 residues. For the CDR3, the DNA is TGTGCCTGGAGTGTACGTAGCGGGAGGGCCCGCGAGCAGTACTTC. Residues: CAWSVRSGRAREQYF. Drawing the rest from reference TRBV30 and TRBJ2-7, the complete variable domain is SQTIHQWPATLVQPVGSPLSLECTVEGTSNPNLYWYRQAAGRGLQLLFYSVGIGQISSEVPQNLSASRPQDRQFILSSKKLLLSDSGFYLCAWSVRSGRAREQYFGPGTRLTVT.

The J gene is TRBJ1-2, the V gene TRBV30; the D gene is possibly TRBD1 (5 bases). Per the germline V gene, CDR1 is GTSNPN and CDR2 is SVGIG (reference sequence). This CDR3 is built from 12 residues. The V and J ends lost 3 bases and 8 bases respectively, with 13 bases between them. The CDR3 coding sequence is TGTGCCTGGAGCTATGGGGCGGGGGGCTACACCTTC. This codes for CAWSYGAGGYTF.

This CDR3 reads CASSFTGRADTQYF. The CDR3 DNA reads as TGCGCCAGCAGCTTCACGGGAAGGGCAGATACGCAGTATTTT. The chain joins TRBV5-1 to TRBJ2-3, with D perhaps TRBD2 (5 bases). The length of the CDR3 is 14 residues. Trimming shortened V by 2 bases and J by 4 bases, and 11 bases separated the two germline ends. Germline V gene sequence: CDR1 SGHRS, CDR2 YFSETQ.

The chain couples TRBV11-3 to TRBJ1-1; 8 bases match TRBD1. J gave up 4 bases and V 7 bases, and 5 bases lay outside the gene matches. The CDR3 totals 13 residues. Germline loops: CDR1 SGHNT, CDR2 YENEEA. The CDR3 sequence is CASMGQAATEAFF. In nucleotides, the CDR3 is TGTGCCAGCATGGGACAGGCGGCCACTGAAGCTTTCTTT.

The rearrangement uses TRBV7-3 and TRBJ2-2, with a weak D call TRBD1 (5 bases). CDR3 size: 15 residues. Trimming pared 3 bases from V and 6 bases from J, leaving 14 bases between. Per the germline V gene, CDR1 is SGHTA and CDR2 is FQGTGA. This chain's CDR3 is CASSLGPPGAGELFF. The DNA of the CDR3 is TGTGCCAGCAGCTTGGGGCCTCCTGGGGCCGGGGAGCTGTTTTTT.

The rearrangement links TRBV30 to TRBJ1-2; the match to TRBD1 covers 9 bases. V gave up 4 bases and J gave up 7 bases; unmatched junction bases: 7. The CDR3 runs to 13 residues. Germline CDR1 is GTSNPN and CDR2 is SVGIG (reference sequence). The DNA for the CDR3 is TGTGCCTGGAATAAGGACAGGGGAGGTGGCTACACCTTC. It codes for CAWNKDRGGGYTF.

The chain links TRBV4-1 to TRBJ2-7, with a weak D call TRBD2 (6 bases). Per the germline V gene, CDR1 is MGHRA and CDR2 is YSYEKL. Trimming took off 0 bases at V and 2 bases at J, with 11 bases between the two ends. This CDR3 has 15 residues. This chain's CDR3 is CASSQDAGSAYEQYF. CDR3 coding DNA: TGCGCCAGCAGCCAAGACGCGGGGTCGGCCTACGAGCAGTACTTC.

This chain joins TRBV6-5 and TRBJ2-7; the D gene is possibly TRBD2 (6 bases). Between the trimmed V and J ends, which lost 0 bases and 4 bases, there was a span of 16 bases. Per the germline V gene, CDR1 is MNHEY and CDR2 is SVGAGI. The length of the CDR3 is 16 residues. The chain's CDR3 is CASSYSVLASLYEQYF. The CDR3 DNA is TGTGCCAGCAGTTACTCGGTACTAGCATCTCTTTACGAGCAGTACTTC.

The V call is TRBV6-5, the J call TRBJ2-2; 10 bases match TRBD2. CDR3 length: 16 residues. J gave up 3 bases and V 4 bases, and 5 bases lay outside the gene matches. Germline V lookup: CDR1 MNHEY, CDR2 SVGAGI. The CDR3 bases are TGTGCCAGCAGTTGGGGACTAGCGTCGGACACCGGGGAGCTGTTTTTT. This sequence encodes CASSWGLASDTGELFF.

V and J are TRBV15 and TRBJ2-7; weak D call: TRBD1 (6 bases). This CDR3 spans 14 amino acids. V gave up 1 base and J gave up 2 bases, with 9 bases separating them. CDR1 and CDR2 from the germline V gene are LNHNV and YYDKDF (reference sequence). The CDR3 bases are TGTGCCACCAGCAGAGGGACAGAGGCCTACGAGCAGTACTTC. This translates into CATSRGTEAYEQYF.

This sequence joins TRBV5-6 and TRBJ2-5; 9 bases map to TRBD2. Germline V lookup: CDR1 SGHDT, CDR2 YYEEEE. This CDR3 comprises 17 residues. V lost 4 bases and J lost 7; bases outside the gene matches: 17. Written as DNA, the CDR3 is TGTGCCAGCAGCCGATTAACCACCCTAGCGGGGTCCGGGACCCAGTACTTC. Translated, it gives CASSRLTTLAGSGTQYF.

This chain uses TRBV13 with TRBJ1-3, with TRBD1 matching 8 bases. CDR3 length: 15 amino acids. Unmatched junction bases numbered 5, after V lost 3 bases and J lost 4 bases. CDR1 and CDR2 (germline): PRHDT, FYEKMQ (reference sequence). CDR3: CASSFGQGPGNTIYF. The CDR3, as DNA: TGTGCCAGCAGCTTCGGACAGGGTCCAGGAAACACCATATATTTT. Variable domain in full (rest from reference TRBV13 and TRBJ1-3): AAGVIQSPRHLIKEKRETATLKCYPIPRHDTVYWYQQGPGQDPQFLISFYEKMQSDKGSIPDRFSAQQFSDYHSELNMSSLELGDSALYFCASSFGQGPGNTIYFGEGSWLTVV.

The chain combines TRBV25-1 with TRBJ2-5; 7 nucleotides agree with TRBD1. The germline V gene encodes CDR1 MGHDK and CDR2 SYGVNS. CDR3 length: 14 amino acids. Trimming at V came to 5 bases and at J to 5 bases, leaving 8 bases not matched to a gene. The CDR3, as DNA: TGTGCCAGCAGTAGGGCAGGGGGTGGCGAGACCCAGTACTTC. It codes for CASSRAGGGETQYF.

The rearrangement uses TRBV19 and TRBJ2-7; a possible D gene is TRBD2 (6 bases). This CDR3 is 14 amino acids long. V was trimmed by 3 bases and J by 3 bases, leaving 12 bases between them. Germline V gene data show CDR1 as LNHDA and CDR2 as SQIVND (reference sequence). The CDR3 here is CASSIVGGGYEQYF. The CDR3 DNA sequence: TGTGCCAGTAGTATCGTTGGGGGAGGCTACGAGCAGTACTTC.

The chain couples TRBV25-1 to TRBJ2-1; TRBD2 might be the D (5 bases). CDR1 is MGHDK, CDR2 SYGVNS, per germline. The CDR3 has 16 residues. Trimming removed 1 base from V and 8 bases from J, with 18 bases in between. The CDR3 nucleotides are TGTGCCAGCAGTGAATTTGGCTCGAGAATCGGGGATGAGCAGTTCTTC. Amino acid sequence: CASSEFGSRIGDEQFF. The complete variable domain, with remaining parts taken from reference TRBV25-1 and TRBJ2-1, reads EADIYQTPRYLVIGTGKKITLECSQTMGHDKMYWYQQDPGMELHLIHYSYGVNSTEKGDLSSESTVSRIRTEHFPLTLESARPSHTSQYLCASSEFGSRIGDEQFFGPGTRLTVL.

The chain recombines TRBV7-6 with TRBJ1-1; D perhaps matches TRBD1 (5 bases). Looked up from germline, CDR1 is SGHVS and CDR2 is FNYEAQ. This CDR3 comprises 14 residues. V was cut by 5 bases and J by 1 base, with 11 bases left in between. The CDR3 sequence is CASSAGQPNTEAFF. CDR3 bases: TGTGCCAGCAGCGCGGGGCAGCCGAACACTGAAGCTTTCTTT.